What follows is one T cell receptor (beta chain) and its context. Its target is not known. This sample was taken from a study of T cell responses to AZD1222 COVID-19 vaccine. Generated by immunoSEQ multiplex PCR, the TCRdb table keeps only in-frame clones and is missing some. The sample has 110,000 or so clones, more than 70% seen once. Investigators merged groups given second doses at roughly 4 or roughly 12 weeks. The CDR3 runs to 13 residues. V lost 4 bases and J 6 bases, leaving 11 bases between the germline ends. CDR1 and CDR2 (germline): SGHTS, YDEGEE. Findings and caveats of the study: Sampling captured repertoires only after the peak T cell response. At baseline, seropositivity was found in only a handful of AZD1222 recipients. White British people made up most donors, females outnumbered males, and clonal diversity was possibly underestimated.

Material: peripheral blood, obtained 28 days after the second AZD1222 dose. This receptor was identified in an adult who received the AZD1222 COVID-19 vaccine. The chain couples TRBV5-8 to TRBJ1-5; no firm D call. CDR3 DNA: TGTGCCAGCAGCCATTCTCTAGGTCAGCCCCAGCATTTT. Its translation: CASSHSLGQPQHF.